Sequencing of this T cell receptor (beta chain) was carried out in a study of CD8 T cells in ankylosing spondylitis. The CDR3 has 12 residues. In germline, CDR1 is KGHSH, CDR2 LQKENI. Trimming took 2 bases from V and 11 from J, leaving 12 bases between them. TCRdb used MiXCR to reprocess the 5' RACE reads, holding one entry per CDR3 protein. The sample includes roughly 200,000 distinct CDR3 sequences, 20% to 30% of them seen just once. This clonotype was seen ten or more times. Antigen specificity is unknown. Overall study results and limits: Reported data indicate significant enrichment of disease-linked clones within matched ankylosing spondylitis synovial fluid.

The chain couples TRBV18 to TRBJ1-1, with no clear D. Sequenced input: blood, either unsorted or a sorted T cell fraction (not recorded which). This sequence originates from a male donor with ankylosing spondylitis or in good health (not recorded which). The CDR3 spells CASSPSAGLAFF. The CDR3 DNA follows: TGTGCCAGCTCACCATCAGCCGGGTTGGCTTTCTTT.